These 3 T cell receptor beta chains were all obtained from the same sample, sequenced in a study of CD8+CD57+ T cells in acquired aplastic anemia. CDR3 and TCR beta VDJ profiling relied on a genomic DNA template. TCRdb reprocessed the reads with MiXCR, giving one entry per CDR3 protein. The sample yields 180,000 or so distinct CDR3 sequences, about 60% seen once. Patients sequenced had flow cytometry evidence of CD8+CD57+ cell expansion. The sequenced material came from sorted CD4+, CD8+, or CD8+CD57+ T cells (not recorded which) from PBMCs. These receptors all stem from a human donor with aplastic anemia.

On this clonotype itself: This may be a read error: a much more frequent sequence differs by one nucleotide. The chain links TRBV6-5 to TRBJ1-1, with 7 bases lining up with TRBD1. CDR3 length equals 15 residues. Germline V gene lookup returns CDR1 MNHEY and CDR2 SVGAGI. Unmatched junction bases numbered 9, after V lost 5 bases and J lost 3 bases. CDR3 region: CASSADPTGDTEAFF. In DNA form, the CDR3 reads TGTGCCAGCAGTGCCGATCCTACAGGGGACACTGAAGCTTTCTTT.

The DNA of the CDR3 is TGTGCCAGCAGCAAGGGACTAGCGGGTCGGACAGATACGCAGTATTTT. This encodes CASSKGLAGRTDTQYF. The rearrangement links TRBV7-9 to TRBJ2-3, with 12 positions matching TRBD2. There are 16 residues in the CDR3. The trim removed 5 bases at V and 3 bases at J, leaving 6 bases unmatched. Germline V gene sequence: CDR1 SEHNR, CDR2 FQNEAQ (reference sequence).

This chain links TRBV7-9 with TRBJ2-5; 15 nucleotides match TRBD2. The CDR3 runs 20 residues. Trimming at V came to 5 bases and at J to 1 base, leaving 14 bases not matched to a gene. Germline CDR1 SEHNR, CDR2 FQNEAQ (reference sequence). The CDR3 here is CASSRLPGLAGGPTQETQYF. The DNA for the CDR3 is TGTGCCAGCAGCCGACTACCGGGACTAGCGGGGGGCCCTACCCAAGAGACCCAGTACTTC.